This entry lists 30 T cell receptor beta chains sequenced from one sample in a study of OX40 agonist ivuxolimab in advanced cancers. Repertoires were generated with immunoSEQ multiplex PCR, while TCRdb's copy carries only in-frame clones and drops some. The sample contains more than 25,000 clones, roughly 83% of which appear only once. The sample was CD4+ or CD8+ T cells sorted from blood, taken in a trial of the OX40 agonist ivuxolimab. The receptors here all came from an adult with an advanced solid tumor such as melanoma, head and neck, liver or kidney cancer.

J is TRBJ2-7 and V is TRBV15, with 9 bases identical to TRBD1. Germline CDR1 LNHNV, CDR2 YYDKDF (reference sequence). This CDR3 spans 14 amino acids. V lost 4 bases and J lost 6; bases outside the gene matches: 7. Here the CDR3 DNA reads TGTGCCACCAGCACCCGACAGGGGGTCGGCGAGCAGTACTTC. Its translation is CATSTRQGVGEQYF.

The chain recombines TRBV7-9 with TRBJ2-4; D might be TRBD1 or TRBD2, each matching 6 bases. V was trimmed by 2 bases and J by 6 bases, leaving 20 bases between them. The germline gives CDR1 SEHNR, CDR2 FQNEAQ (reference sequence). This CDR3 has 17 residues. This chain's CDR3 is CASSLSGGGLSLNIQYF. Here the CDR3 DNA reads TGTGCCAGCAGCTTAAGTGGAGGGGGGTTAAGCTTAAACATTCAGTACTTC.

The count of this clone is one. The chain combines TRBV6-1 with TRBJ1-1, with a tentative D call TRBD1 (5 bases). The CDR3 is 14 residues long. Per germline, CDR1 MNHNS and CDR2 SASEGT. Trimming cost V 3 bases and J 1 base, with 9 bases left between them. Here the CDR3 reads CASSEWGTNTEAFF. CDR3 coding DNA: TGTGCCAGCAGTGAGTGGGGGACGAACACTGAAGCTTTCTTT.

V usage is TRBV6-5 and J usage is TRBJ1-3; D not resolved. CDR1 MNHEY and CDR2 SVGAGI come from the germline V gene. The CDR3 totals 16 residues. The V end lost 0 bases, the J end lost 0 bases, and 9 bases lay between the germline ends. The CDR3 is CASSYSNIYSGNTIYF. CDR3 nucleotides: TGTGCCAGCAGTTACTCGAATATCTACTCTGGAAACACCATATATTTT.

This chain joins TRBV11-2 and TRBJ2-7; D assignment may be TRBD1 or TRBD2 (7 bases each). Trimming pared 8 bases from V and 7 bases from J, leaving 27 bases between. Germline V gene lookup returns CDR1 SGHAT and CDR2 FQNNGV. The CDR3 totals 16 residues. The CDR3 region is CASRSGVNPDRTEQYF. Written as DNA, the CDR3 is TGTGCCAGCCGAAGCGGGGTTAACCCGGACAGGACAGAGCAGTACTTC.

This clone was observed once. The chain carries TRBV19 and TRBJ1-2, with D possibly matching TRBD1 (5 bases). This CDR3 region has 14 residues. Trimming cost V 7 bases and J 4 bases, with 16 bases left between them. Germline CDR1 and CDR2: LNHDA and SQIVND (reference sequence). The CDR3 nucleotides read TGTGCCAGTACTCAGATGCAGGGCTTCTATGGCTACACCTTC. This encodes CASTQMQGFYGYTF.

The rearrangement links TRBV5-6 to TRBJ1-2, with TRBD1 as a possible D gene (5 bases). Germline CDR1 is SGHDT and CDR2 is YYEEEE. CDR3 size: 14 residues. Trimming cost V 1 base and J 4 bases, with 11 bases left between them. CDR3 amino acids: CASSLRQLGYGYTF. The DNA of the CDR3 is TGTGCCAGCAGCTTGCGACAGCTAGGCTATGGCTACACCTTC.

The chain combines TRBV6-6 with TRBJ1-5; TRBD1 matches 8 bases. This CDR3 is built from 13 residues. Germline V lookup: CDR1 MNHNY, CDR2 SVGAGI (reference sequence). V lost 6 bases and J lost 7; bases outside the gene matches: 5. This chain's CDR3 is CASSIQGGQPQHF. In DNA form, the CDR3 reads TGTGCCAGCAGCATACAGGGGGGACAGCCCCAGCATTTT.

The CDR3 bases are TGTGCCAGCAGCTTAGGACTGGGACTAGAGATCTACGAGCAGTACTTC. It is translated as CASSLGLGLEIYEQYF. This chain uses TRBV13 with TRBJ2-7, with 8 bases lining up with TRBD2. This CDR3 has 16 amino acids. Germline-derived CDR1 and CDR2 are PRHDT and FYEKMQ (reference sequence). The trim removed 0 bases at V and 3 bases at J, leaving 7 bases unmatched.

The gene calls are TRBV27 and TRBJ1-1; D is ambiguous. V was cut by 4 bases and J by 8 bases, with 11 bases left in between. The CDR3 is made up of 12 amino acids. CDR1 and CDR2 from the germline V gene are MNHEY and SMNVEV (reference sequence). The CDR3 DNA reads TGTGCCAGCAGTTCCCAAGGAATCGAAGCTTTCTTT. Translated, it gives CASSSQGIEAFF.

The chain has TRBV7-5 and TRBJ2-5; the DNA was not used to check the table's D call, TRBD2. TRBV7-5 is annotated as a pseudogene. CDR3 length equals 17 residues. This chain's CDR3 is CVRSSATSGGYQETQYF. As DNA, the CDR3 is TGTGTCAGAAGCTCCGCGACTAGCGGGGGGTACCAAGAGACCCAGTACTTC.

The rearrangement links TRBV5-5 to TRBJ1-1; perhaps TRBD1 as D (5 bases). The CDR3 has 14 amino acids. Germline V CDR1 and CDR2: SGHKS, YYEKEE (reference sequence). V gave up 0 bases and J gave up 3 bases, with 9 bases separating them. CDR3 DNA sequence: TGTGCCAGCAGCTTGGAAGGGGTATACACTGAAGCTTTCTTT. Protein sequence: CASSLEGVYTEAFF.

The V gene is TRBV11-1, the J gene TRBJ2-2, with D uncertain. The CDR3 sequence is 15 residues long. V was trimmed by 0 bases and J by 3 bases, leaving 8 bases between them. Germline V CDR1 and CDR2: SGHAT, FQDESV (reference sequence). The CDR3 reads CASSLARTYTGELFF. DNA of the CDR3: TGTGCCAGCAGCTTAGCCAGGACCTACACCGGGGAGCTGTTTTTT.

This clone appeared a few times. The chain recombines TRBV4-1 with TRBJ1-6, with a tentative D call TRBD1 (5 bases). With 2 bases removed from V and 4 bases from J, the gap between germline ends came to 6 bases. The germline V gene encodes CDR1 MGHRA and CDR2 YSYEKL. The CDR3 covers 14 residues. This CDR3 is CASSQSGYNSPLHF. In nucleotides, the CDR3 is TGCGCCAGCAGCCAATCAGGGTATAATTCACCCCTCCACTTT.

The J gene is TRBJ2-1, the V gene TRBV5-1; 7 bases agree with TRBD2. With V trimmed by 4 bases and J by 3 bases, 10 bases remained unmatched. The CDR3 covers 16 residues. Germline-derived CDR1 and CDR2 are SGHRS and YFSETQ. In DNA form, the CDR3 reads TGCGCCAGCAGCCCCCGTTCTAGCGGCCTCTACAATGAGCAGTTCTTC. Amino acid sequence: CASSPRSSGLYNEQFF.

The gene calls are TRBV4-1 and TRBJ1-1, with D tentatively TRBD1 (5 bases). The germline V and J ends were trimmed by 0 bases and 8 bases, with 10 bases remaining between them. CDR3 length equals 13 residues. Germline V gene lookup returns CDR1 MGHRA and CDR2 YSYEKL. The CDR3 sequence: CASSQESAGEAFF. Here the CDR3 DNA reads TGCGCCAGCAGCCAAGAGTCGGCAGGGGAAGCTTTCTTT.

The chain employs TRBV5-4 and TRBJ2-3; 13 positions match TRBD2. With V trimmed by 3 bases and J by 4 bases, 2 bases remained unmatched. The CDR3 covers 15 residues. Germline lookup yields CDR1 SGHNT and CDR2 YYREEE (reference sequence). In nucleotides, the CDR3 is TGTGCCAGCAGCTCCGGGACTAGCGGGGCAGATACGCAGTATTTT. Protein: CASSSGTSGADTQYF.

The chain's CDR3 is CASLREAQETQYF. In DNA form, the CDR3 reads TGTGCCAGCCTCCGAGAAGCCCAAGAGACCCAGTACTTC. This chain uses TRBV7-9 with TRBJ2-5; D gene uncertain. V lost 8 bases, J lost 1 base, and 11 bases lay in between. The CDR3 is 13 residues long. Germline CDR1 SEHNR, CDR2 FQNEAQ (reference sequence).

This CDR3 is CASSVSSHEQFF. CDR3 bases: TGTGCCAGCAGCGTAAGTAGCCATGAGCAGTTCTTC. The chain employs TRBV9 and TRBJ2-1, with D unclear. The germline V gene encodes CDR1 SGDLS and CDR2 YYNGEE. V lost 1 base and J lost 8, with 7 bases in between. The CDR3 has 12 residues.

The sample holds one count of this clone. The chain links TRBV7-6 to TRBJ2-1; 11 nucleotides align to TRBD2. The CDR3 length is 16 residues. Germline V gives CDR1 SGHVS, CDR2 FNYEAQ. V trimming: 1 base; J trimming: 5 bases; junction bases outside the gene matches: 4. This chain's CDR3 is CASSLGASGRNNEQFF. The CDR3, as DNA: TGTGCCAGCAGCTTAGGGGCTAGCGGGAGGAACAATGAGCAGTTCTTC.

The chain has TRBV6-4 and TRBJ2-1; no firm D call. CDR1 MRHNA and CDR2 SNTAGT come from the germline V gene. Deletions cut 4 bases from V and 6 bases from J, with 10 bases between. The CDR3 extends over 13 amino acids. The CDR3, as DNA: TGTGCCAGCAGTGCTTCTGCTAGCAATGAGCAGTTCTTC. Translation gives CASSASASNEQFF.

The chain couples TRBV7-8 to TRBJ1-4; the match to TRBD1 covers 7 bases. V was pared by 2 bases and J by 1 base, with 4 bases of the junction left unmatched. Germline assignment: CDR1 SGHVS and CDR2 FQNEAQ. The CDR3 totals 16 residues. DNA for the CDR3: TGTGCCAGCAGCTTACGACAGGGCAGAACTAATGAAAAACTGTTTTTT. Translation gives CASSLRQGRTNEKLFF.

This clone was detected once. The J gene is TRBJ1-3, the V gene TRBV6-5, with unresolved D. V lost 5 bases, J lost 2 bases, and 13 bases lay in between. The CDR3 is made up of 15 amino acids. Per germline, CDR1 MNHEY and CDR2 SVGAGI. The CDR3 here is CASSVLGAAGNTIYF. For the CDR3, the DNA is TGTGCCAGCAGTGTCCTCGGTGCTGCTGGAAACACCATATATTTT.

This chain uses TRBV30 with TRBJ1-2; TRBD1 aligns across 8 bases. With V trimmed by 5 bases and J by 0 bases, 2 bases remained unmatched. Germline V gene lookup returns CDR1 GTSNPN and CDR2 SVGIG (reference sequence). This CDR3 is built from 13 residues. Here the CDR3 DNA reads TGTGCCTGGGACAGGGGTTCTAACTATGGCTACACCTTC. This translates into CAWDRGSNYGYTF.

In this sample, this clone turned up a few times. The rearrangement uses TRBV7-3 and TRBJ2-1; the match to TRBD2 covers 9 bases. The CDR3 sequence is 15 residues long. Germline V gene data show CDR1 as SGHTA and CDR2 as FQGTGA. V dropped 6 bases and J dropped 4; count of bases not matched to a gene: 7. DNA for the CDR3: TGTGCCAGCAGGAATAGCGGGAGCGCATACAATGAGCAGTTCTTC. Translating gives CASRNSGSAYNEQFF.

The V gene is TRBV29-1, the J gene TRBJ2-3, with 12 bases lining up with TRBD2. The trim removed 3 bases at V and 3 bases at J, leaving 7 bases unmatched. Germline V gives CDR1 SQVTM, CDR2 ANQGSEA. This CDR3 contains 16 residues. The CDR3 bases are TGCAGCGTTGAGGGGGCTAGCGGGAGGGGGACAGATACGCAGTATTTT. Translated: CSVEGASGRGTDTQYF.

Only one count was recorded for this clone. One junction end disagrees with the germline gene, perhaps due to a read error. The chain has TRBV7-4 and TRBJ2-5, with D unclear. The V gene's germline CDR1 is SGHVT and CDR2 SQSDAQ. This CDR3 has 13 amino acids. This chain's CDR3 is CAGSLDNQETQYF. In DNA form, the CDR3 reads TGTGCCGGCAGCTTAGACAACCAAGAGACCCAGTACTTC.

The CDR3 here is CASSTGTSGREHHTDTQYF. The CDR3, as DNA: TGTGCCAGCAGTACGGGGACTAGCGGGAGGGAACATCACACAGATACGCAGTATTTT. The J gene is TRBJ2-3, the V gene TRBV28, with 16 bases matching TRBD2. Per germline, CDR1 MDHEN and CDR2 SYDVKM. CDR3 length: 19 residues. Unmatched junction bases numbered 10, after V lost 5 bases and J lost 2 bases.

The V and J genes are TRBV10-3 and TRBJ2-3; 12 bases match TRBD2. CDR1 is ENHRY, CDR2 SYGVKD, per germline. Trimming took 7 bases from V and 2 from J; bases not matched to a gene: 10. The CDR3 extends over 17 amino acids. The CDR3, as DNA: TGTGCCATCACGGCGCTAGCGGGAGGGCCCTCCACAGATACGCAGTATTTT. The encoded protein is CAITALAGGPSTDTQYF.

This rearrangement joins TRBV5-1 to TRBJ2-2, with TRBD2 matching 8 bases. Germline loops: CDR1 SGHRS, CDR2 YFSETQ. The trim removed 2 bases at V and 4 bases at J, leaving 4 bases unmatched. The CDR3 is 15 amino acids. Here the CDR3 reads CASSFGAGVTGELFF. For the CDR3, the DNA is TGCGCCAGCAGCTTTGGAGCGGGAGTCACCGGGGAGCTGTTTTTT.